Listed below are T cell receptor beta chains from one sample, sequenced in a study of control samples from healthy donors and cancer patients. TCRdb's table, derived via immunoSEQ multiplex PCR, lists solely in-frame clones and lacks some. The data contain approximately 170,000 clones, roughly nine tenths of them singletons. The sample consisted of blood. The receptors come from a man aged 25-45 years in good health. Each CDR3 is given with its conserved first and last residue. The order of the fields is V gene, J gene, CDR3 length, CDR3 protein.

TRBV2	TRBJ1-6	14	CASRGTAVNSPLHF
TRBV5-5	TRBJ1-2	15	CASSSTLGLSYGYTF
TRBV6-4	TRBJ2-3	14	CASSVLGGADTQYF
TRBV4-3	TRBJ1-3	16	CASSQDWRQGVNTIYF
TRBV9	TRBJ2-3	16	CASSPDGLAGGRSQYF
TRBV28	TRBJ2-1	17	CASSLLSTGIIYNEQFF
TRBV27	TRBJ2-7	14	CASSTGRPTYEQYF
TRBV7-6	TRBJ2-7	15	CASSHIRDGNYEQYF
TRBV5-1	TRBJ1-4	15	CASSLPGRANEKLFF
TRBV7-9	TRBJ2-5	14	CASSPRQSGGTQYF
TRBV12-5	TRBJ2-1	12	CASGLERGEQFF
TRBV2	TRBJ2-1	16	CASSESGRLTYNEQFF
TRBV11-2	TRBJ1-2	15	CASSFVGGAFEGYTF
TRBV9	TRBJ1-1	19	CASSVGYSVGSVKNTEAFF